Below are 9 T cell receptor beta chains sequenced from a single sample in a study of CD8+ T cells in alopecia areata. TCR sequencing used cDNA made by reverse transcription of extracted RNA. This table comes from immunoSEQ multiplex PCR, and its TCRdb copy is limited to in-frame clones, with some not included. This sample has approximately 130,000 clones, with around 45% found just once. Sample: NKG2D-low CD8+ T cells sorted from blood. The receptors originated from a human donor with alopecia areata.

V gene TRBV19 combines with J gene TRBJ2-2; the D is unclear. The germline V gene has CDR1 LNHDA and CDR2 SQIVND (reference sequence). The CDR3 runs 11 residues. The germline V and J ends were trimmed by 8 bases and 6 bases, with 7 bases remaining between them. The chain's CDR3 is CASLVAGELFF. CDR3 DNA: TGTGCCAGTCTAGTAGCCGGGGAGCTGTTTTTT.

The CDR3 DNA is TGTGCCAGCAGTGTCTCGACAGGCACCTACGAGCAGTACTTC. This sequence encodes CASSVSTGTYEQYF. The chain combines TRBV27 with TRBJ2-7; D may be TRBD1 (6 bases). The ends were cut back, 5 bases at V and 2 bases at J, with 13 bases in the middle. CDR1 MNHEY and CDR2 SMNVEV come from the germline V gene (reference sequence). This CDR3 contains 14 residues.

The chain employs TRBV29-1 and TRBJ2-7, with TRBD1 as a possible D gene (5 bases). The ends were cut back, 0 bases at V and 0 bases at J, with 9 bases in the middle. Germline V gene data show CDR1 as SQVTM and CDR2 as ANQGSEA. The CDR3 extends over 14 amino acids. CDR3 sequence reads: CSVEDRDSSYEQYF. CDR3 DNA sequence: TGCAGCGTTGAAGATCGAGACAGCTCCTACGAGCAGTACTTC.

This clone appeared a single time. CDR3 DNA: TGTGCCAGCAGCCTACCAGGGGCCGCAGATACGCAGTATTTT. Protein sequence: CASSLPGAADTQYF. The chain uses TRBV11-2 and TRBJ2-3; the D gene is possibly TRBD1 (6 bases). In germline, CDR1 is SGHAT, CDR2 FQNNGV. The V end lost 5 bases, the J end lost 4 bases, and 13 bases lay between the germline ends. This CDR3 has 14 amino acids.

The chain links TRBV7-9 to TRBJ1-2; unclear D gene. V dropped 4 bases and J dropped 11 bases, with 8 bases sitting between them. CDR3 size: 10 residues. CDR1 is SEHNR, CDR2 FQNEAQ, per germline (reference sequence). CDR3 sequence reads: CASSWHGYTF. The CDR3 DNA is TGTGCCAGCAGCTGGCACGGTTACACCTTC.

There are a few counts of this clone. V usage is TRBV29-1 and J usage is TRBJ2-7, with D maybe TRBD1 (5 bases). Germline assignment: CDR1 SQVTM and CDR2 ANQGSEA. This CDR3 contains 12 residues. Trimming left V 5 bases short and J 6 bases short, with 14 bases between. The CDR3 coding sequence is TGCAGCGTTAGGGGCGGAGTTGGCGAGCAGTACTTC. It encodes CSVRGGVGEQYF.

V and J are TRBV27 and TRBJ2-6, with D possibly TRBD1 on 5 matching bases. CDR1 and CDR2 from the germline V gene are MNHEY and SMNVEV (reference sequence). This CDR3 spans 14 amino acids. Trimming took 7 bases from V and 0 from J, leaving 7 bases between them. For the CDR3, the DNA is TGTGCCAGCAAGCAGGGCTCTGGGGCCAACGTCCTGACTTTC. This encodes CASKQGSGANVLTF.

The rearrangement joins TRBV29-1 to TRBJ2-2; tentative D call: TRBD1 (6 bases). This CDR3 contains 13 residues. V was shortened by 6 bases and J by 4 bases, with 12 bases between the two germline ends. Per germline, CDR1 SQVTM and CDR2 ANQGSEA. CDR3 residues: CSVKRGSTGELFF. DNA for the CDR3: TGCAGCGTGAAAAGGGGGTCCACCGGGGAGCTGTTTTTT.

The V call is TRBV4-1, the J call TRBJ2-1; 7 bases align to TRBD2. From germline, CDR1 is MGHRA and CDR2 YSYEKL. V was pared by 3 bases and J by 7 bases, with 6 bases of the junction left unmatched. The CDR3 extends over 14 amino acids. This CDR3 reads CASSQTFSGNEQFF. The CDR3 nucleotides read TGCGCCAGCAGCCAGACTTTTAGCGGGAATGAGCAGTTCTTC.